Following are 7 T cell receptor beta chains from one sample sequenced in a study of cytomegalovirus exposure and HLA in healthy donors. The study ran its PCR with 60 Vbeta and 13 Jbeta primers. The method was immunoSEQ multiplex PCR; TCRdb's version includes in-frame clones alone and lacks a portion of them. There are about 98,000 clones in the sample; 80% to 90% occur only once, and approximately 1.3% lies in the top ten. The source material was PBMCs. The receptors shown here come from a man aged 35 to 55 in good health and CMV-seronegative.

The V and J genes are TRBV7-2 and TRBJ1-2; 7 bases line up with TRBD1. CDR1 and CDR2 (germline): SGHTA, FQGNSA. Trimming removed 0 bases from V and 4 bases from J; junction bases left unmatched: 14. The CDR3 has 18 residues. This CDR3 is CASSLAIGQVTYGYGYTF. DNA for the CDR3: TGTGCCAGCAGCTTAGCCATTGGACAGGTTACCTATGGCTATGGCTACACCTTC.

This clone showed up just a few times. This chain connects TRBV6-1 to TRBJ1-4, with 10 bases that match TRBD1. The germline CDR1 and CDR2 sequences are MNHNS and SASEGT. Germline trimming cut 6 bases from V and 7 bases from J; bases unmatched to any gene: 8. The CDR3 consists of 15 residues. The CDR3, as DNA: TGTGCCAGCAGCCCATCCGGGACAGGGGTTGAAAAACTGTTTTTT. Translating gives CASSPSGTGVEKLFF.

This chain joins TRBV29-1 and TRBJ2-1; 9 bases align to TRBD1. CDR1 and CDR2 (germline): SQVTM, ANQGSEA. The CDR3 runs to 13 residues. Here the CDR3 reads CSYPGTGYNEQFF. As DNA, the CDR3 is TGCAGTTACCCCGGGACAGGGTACAATGAGCAGTTCTTC.

This chain links TRBV7-2 with TRBJ2-2; weak D call: TRBD2 (6 bases). Germline V gene lookup returns CDR1 SGHTA and CDR2 FQGNSA. Deletions cut 2 bases from V and 1 base from J, with 8 bases between. The CDR3 contains 15 residues. The CDR3 sequence: CASSLTSLNTGELFF. The CDR3 DNA follows: TGTGCCAGCAGCTTAACTAGCTTGAACACCGGGGAGCTGTTTTTT.

The rearrangement uses TRBV19 and TRBJ2-5; D not resolved. Germline V gene sequence: CDR1 LNHDA, CDR2 SQIVND (reference sequence). This CDR3 spans 17 amino acids. The V gene lost 1 base and the J gene lost 2 bases, with 17 bases spanning the gap. The CDR3 loop reads CASSIVFSRNKQETQYF. The CDR3 nucleotides are TGTGCCAGTAGTATAGTCTTTAGCCGAAACAAACAAGAGACCCAGTACTTC.

The chain combines TRBV2 with TRBJ2-5; 9 bases line up with TRBD2. Losses at the gene ends were 2 bases for V and 1 base for J; bases not matched to a gene: 5. CDR1 is SNHLY and CDR2 is FYNNEI in the germline V gene. The CDR3 totals 16 residues. The CDR3 protein is CASSEYSGGFQETQYF. Here the CDR3 DNA reads TGTGCCAGCAGTGAATATAGCGGGGGTTTCCAAGAGACCCAGTACTTC.

This clone appeared once. The V call is TRBV10-1, the J call TRBJ2-1; possibly TRBD1 for D (5 bases). This CDR3 has 12 residues. Per germline, CDR1 WNHNN and CDR2 SYGVQD (reference sequence). The ends were cut back, 0 bases at V and 12 bases at J, with 9 bases in the middle. This CDR3 is CASSESYTGQFF. The CDR3 DNA follows: TGCGCCAGCAGTGAGTCTTATACAGGGCAGTTCTTC.